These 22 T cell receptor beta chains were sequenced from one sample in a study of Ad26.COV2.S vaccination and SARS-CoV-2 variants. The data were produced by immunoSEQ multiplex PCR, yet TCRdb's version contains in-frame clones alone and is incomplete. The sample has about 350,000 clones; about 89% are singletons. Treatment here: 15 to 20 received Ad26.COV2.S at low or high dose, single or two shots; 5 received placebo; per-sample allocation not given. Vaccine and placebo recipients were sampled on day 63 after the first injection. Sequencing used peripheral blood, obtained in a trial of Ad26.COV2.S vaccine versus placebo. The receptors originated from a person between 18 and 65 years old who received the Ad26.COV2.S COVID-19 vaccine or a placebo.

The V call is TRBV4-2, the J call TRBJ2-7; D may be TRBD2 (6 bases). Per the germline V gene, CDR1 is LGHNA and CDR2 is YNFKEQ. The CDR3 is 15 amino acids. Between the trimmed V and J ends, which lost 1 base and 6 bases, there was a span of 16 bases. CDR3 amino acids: CASSQGEAYRGEQYF. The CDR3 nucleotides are TGTGCCAGCAGCCAAGGGGAGGCCTACCGTGGCGAGCAGTACTTC.

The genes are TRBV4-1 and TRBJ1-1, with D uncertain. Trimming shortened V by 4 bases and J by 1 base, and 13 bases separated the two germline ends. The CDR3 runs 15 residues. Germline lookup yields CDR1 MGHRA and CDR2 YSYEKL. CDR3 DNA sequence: TGCGCCAGCAGCCGGTCACAGAAACCGAACACTGAAGCTTTCTTT. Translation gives CASSRSQKPNTEAFF.

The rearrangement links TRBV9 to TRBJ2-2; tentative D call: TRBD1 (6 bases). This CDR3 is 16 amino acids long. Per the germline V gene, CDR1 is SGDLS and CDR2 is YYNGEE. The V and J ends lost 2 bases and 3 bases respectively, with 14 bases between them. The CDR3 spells CASSVYREMDTGELFF. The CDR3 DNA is TGTGCCAGCAGCGTTTACAGGGAAATGGACACCGGGGAGCTGTTTTTT.

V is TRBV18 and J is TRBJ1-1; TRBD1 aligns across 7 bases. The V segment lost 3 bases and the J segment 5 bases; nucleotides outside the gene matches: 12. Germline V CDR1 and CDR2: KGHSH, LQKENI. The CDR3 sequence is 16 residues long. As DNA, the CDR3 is TGTGCCAGCTCACCGGAAGGGGGCGCAGTAGCGACTGAAGCTTTCTTT. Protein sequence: CASSPEGGAVATEAFF. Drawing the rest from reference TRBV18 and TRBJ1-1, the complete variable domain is NAGVMQNPRHLVRRRGQEARLRCSPMKGHSHVYWYRQLPEEGLKFMVYLQKENIIDESGMPKERFSAEFPKEGPSILRIQQVVRGDSAAYFCASSPEGGAVATEAFFGQGTRLTVV.

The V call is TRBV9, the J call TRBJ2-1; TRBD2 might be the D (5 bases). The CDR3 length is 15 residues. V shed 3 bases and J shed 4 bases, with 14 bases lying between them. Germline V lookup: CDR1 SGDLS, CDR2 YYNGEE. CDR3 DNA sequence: TGTGCCAGCAGCGAACGACTTGGCGGGTACAATGAGCAGTTCTTC. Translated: CASSERLGGYNEQFF.

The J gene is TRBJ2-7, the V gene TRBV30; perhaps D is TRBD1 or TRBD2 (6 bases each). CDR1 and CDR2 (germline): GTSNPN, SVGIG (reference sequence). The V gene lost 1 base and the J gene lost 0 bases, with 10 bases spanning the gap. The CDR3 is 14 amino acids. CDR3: CAWSGGGSSYEQYF. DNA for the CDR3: TGTGCCTGGAGTGGAGGGGGGAGCTCCTACGAGCAGTACTTC.

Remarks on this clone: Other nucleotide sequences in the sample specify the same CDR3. CDR3 DNA: TGTGCCAGTAGCCCCGACAGGGAGAACACTGAAGCTTTCTTT. It translates to CASSPDRENTEAFF. The rearrangement joins TRBV19 to TRBJ1-1, with TRBD1 matching 7 bases. The germline V gene encodes CDR1 LNHDA and CDR2 SQIVND (reference sequence). This CDR3 has 14 residues. V shed 6 bases and J 1 base; nucleotides not matched to a gene: 5. Filled out from reference TRBV19 and TRBJ1-1, the complete variable domain reads DGGITQSPKYLFRKEGQNVTLSCEQNLNHDAMYWYRQDPGQGLRLIYYSQIVNDFQKGDIAEGYSVSREKKESFPLTVTSAQKNPTAFYLCASSPDRENTEAFFGQGTRLTVV.

DNA for the CDR3: TGTGCCAGTAGTCCCCAGGGTGGGTATCAAGAGACCCAGTACTTC. Translation: CASSPQGGYQETQYF. This chain connects TRBV19 to TRBJ2-5; weak D call: TRBD1 (5 bases). V was cut by 5 bases and J by 2 bases, with 15 bases left in between. The CDR3 contains 15 residues. Germline lookup yields CDR1 LNHDA and CDR2 SQIVND (reference sequence).

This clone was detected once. Here the CDR3 DNA reads TGTGCCAGCAGCTTAGTGGTCAGGAATAATTCACCCCTCCACTTT. Its translation: CASSLVVRNNSPLHF. The chain has TRBV11-3 and TRBJ1-6; D unclear. Germline CDR1 and CDR2: SGHNT and YENEEA. V was trimmed by 1 base and J by 5 bases, leaving 9 bases between them. The CDR3 runs to 15 residues.

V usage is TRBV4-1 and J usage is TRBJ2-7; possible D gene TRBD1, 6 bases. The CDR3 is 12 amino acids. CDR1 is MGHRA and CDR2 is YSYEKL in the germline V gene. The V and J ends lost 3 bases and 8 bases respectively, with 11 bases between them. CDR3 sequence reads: CASSHLQGQQYF. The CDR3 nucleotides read TGCGCCAGCAGCCACTTACAGGGACAGCAGTACTTC.

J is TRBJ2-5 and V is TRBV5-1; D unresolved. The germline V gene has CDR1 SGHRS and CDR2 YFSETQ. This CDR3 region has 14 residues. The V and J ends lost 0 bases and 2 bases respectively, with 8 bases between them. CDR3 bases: TGCGCCAGCAGCTTGGGGGATCCTCAAGAGACCCAGTACTTC. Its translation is CASSLGDPQETQYF.

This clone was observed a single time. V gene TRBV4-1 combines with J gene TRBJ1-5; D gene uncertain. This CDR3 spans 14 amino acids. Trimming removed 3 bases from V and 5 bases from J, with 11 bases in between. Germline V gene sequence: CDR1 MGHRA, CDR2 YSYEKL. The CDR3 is CASSHKAGYQPQHF. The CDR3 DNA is TGCGCCAGCAGCCATAAAGCGGGCTATCAGCCCCAGCATTTT.

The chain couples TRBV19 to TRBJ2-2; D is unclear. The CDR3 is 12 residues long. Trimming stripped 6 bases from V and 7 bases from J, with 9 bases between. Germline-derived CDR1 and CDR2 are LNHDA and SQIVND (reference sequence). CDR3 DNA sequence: TGTGCCAGTAGGGACCTGGACGGGGAGCTGTTTTTT. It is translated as CASRDLDGELFF.

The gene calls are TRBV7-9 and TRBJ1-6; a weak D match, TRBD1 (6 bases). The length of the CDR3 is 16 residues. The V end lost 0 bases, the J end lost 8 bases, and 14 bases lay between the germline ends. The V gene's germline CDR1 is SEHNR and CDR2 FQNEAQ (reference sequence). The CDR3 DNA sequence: TGTGCCAGCAGCTTAGCGGGGGCAGAGCTATATTCACCCCTCCACTTT. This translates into CASSLAGAELYSPLHF.

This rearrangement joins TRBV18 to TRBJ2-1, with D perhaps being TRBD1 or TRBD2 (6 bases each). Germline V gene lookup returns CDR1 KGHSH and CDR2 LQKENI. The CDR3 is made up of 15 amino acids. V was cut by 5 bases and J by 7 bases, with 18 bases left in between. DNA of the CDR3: TGTGCCAGCTCAAGGGGGGCCCAAGAAGTGAATGAGCAGTTCTTC. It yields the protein CASSRGAQEVNEQFF.

The CDR3 DNA follows: TGTGCCAGTAGTATAGATCGGACAGGGCCCTACGAGCAGTACTTC. This encodes CASSIDRTGPYEQYF. J is TRBJ2-7 and V is TRBV19; 8 nucleotides match TRBD1. The CDR3 extends over 15 amino acids. The germline V gene has CDR1 LNHDA and CDR2 SQIVND (reference sequence). V was clipped by 0 bases and J by 2 bases; unmatched bases: 3.

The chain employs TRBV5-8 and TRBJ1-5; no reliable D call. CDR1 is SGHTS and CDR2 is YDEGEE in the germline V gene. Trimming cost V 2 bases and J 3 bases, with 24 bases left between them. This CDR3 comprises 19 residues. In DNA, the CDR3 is TGTGCCAGCAGCTTTCATCTCGTTGGGCCCGAAAGGTACAATCAGCCCCAGCATTTT. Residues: CASSFHLVGPERYNQPQHF.

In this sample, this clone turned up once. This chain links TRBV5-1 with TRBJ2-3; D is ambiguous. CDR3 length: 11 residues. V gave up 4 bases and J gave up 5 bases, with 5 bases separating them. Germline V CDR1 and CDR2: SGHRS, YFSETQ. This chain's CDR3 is CASSLLDTQYF. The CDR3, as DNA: TGCGCCAGCAGCCTATTAGATACGCAGTATTTT. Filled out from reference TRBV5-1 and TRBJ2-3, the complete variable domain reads KAGVTQTPRYLIKTRGQQVTLSCSPISGHRSVSWYQQTPGQGLQFLFEYFSETQRNKGNFPGRFSGRQFSNSRSEMNVSTLELGDSALYLCASSLLDTQYFGPGTRLTVL.

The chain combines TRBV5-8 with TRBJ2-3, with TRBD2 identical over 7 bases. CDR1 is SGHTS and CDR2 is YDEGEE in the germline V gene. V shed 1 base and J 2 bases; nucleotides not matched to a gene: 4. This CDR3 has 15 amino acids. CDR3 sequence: CASSLMLAVTDTQYF. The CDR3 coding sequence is TGTGCCAGCAGCTTGATGCTAGCGGTCACAGATACGCAGTATTTT.

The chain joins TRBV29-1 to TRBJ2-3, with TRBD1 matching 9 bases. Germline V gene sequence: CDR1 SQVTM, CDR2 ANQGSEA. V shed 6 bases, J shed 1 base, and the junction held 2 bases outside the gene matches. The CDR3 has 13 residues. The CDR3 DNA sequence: TGCAGCGTGACAGGGGGTGGCACAGATACGCAGTATTTT. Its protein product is CSVTGGGTDTQYF.

The CDR3 loop is CASSPPDRRVDTGELFF. CDR3 DNA: TGCGCCAGCAGCCCACCGGACCGGAGGGTGGACACCGGGGAGCTGTTTTTT. The rearrangement links TRBV5-1 to TRBJ2-2; weak D call: TRBD2 (6 bases). V lost 4 bases, J lost 3 bases, and 19 bases lay in between. CDR3 length: 17 residues. Germline-derived CDR1 and CDR2 are SGHRS and YFSETQ.

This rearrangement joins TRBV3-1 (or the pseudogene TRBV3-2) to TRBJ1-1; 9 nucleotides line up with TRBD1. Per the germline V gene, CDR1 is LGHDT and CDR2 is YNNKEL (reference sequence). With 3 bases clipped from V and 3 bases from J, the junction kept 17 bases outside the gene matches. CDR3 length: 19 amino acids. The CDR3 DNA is TGTGCCAGCAGCCAGAAGATCTTGGGGACAGGGTCAGGGGACACTGAAGCTTTCTTT. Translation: CASSQKILGTGSGDTEAFF.